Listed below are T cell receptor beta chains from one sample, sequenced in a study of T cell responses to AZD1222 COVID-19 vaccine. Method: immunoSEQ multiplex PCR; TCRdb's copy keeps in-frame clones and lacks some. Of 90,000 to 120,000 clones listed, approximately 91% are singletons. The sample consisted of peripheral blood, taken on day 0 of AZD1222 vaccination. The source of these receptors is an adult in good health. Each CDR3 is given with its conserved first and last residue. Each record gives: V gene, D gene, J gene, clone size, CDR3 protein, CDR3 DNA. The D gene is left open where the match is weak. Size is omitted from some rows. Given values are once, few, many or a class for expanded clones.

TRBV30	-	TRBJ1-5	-	CAWSTQGVSNQPQHF	TGTGCCTGGAGTACCCAGGGAGTAAGCAATCAGCCCCAGCATTTT
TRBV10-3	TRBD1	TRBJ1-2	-	CAITLTGGRSYTF	TGTGCCATCACCTTGACAGGGGGCAGGAGCTACACCTTC
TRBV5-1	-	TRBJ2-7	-	CASSLASRGNLDEQYF	TGCGCCAGCAGCTTGGCTTCAAGGGGGAATCTCGACGAGCAGTACTTC
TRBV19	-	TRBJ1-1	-	CASSPLPWTGGNTEAFF	TGTGCCAGTAGCCCTTTACCCTGGACGGGCGGGAACACTGAAGCTTTCTTT
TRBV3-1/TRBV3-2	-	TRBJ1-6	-	CASSQGGTSFGSPLHF	TGTGCCAGCAGCCAAGGCGGGACTTCCTTTGGGTCACCCCTCCACTTT
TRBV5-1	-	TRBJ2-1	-	CASSLAARGAYNEQFF	TGCGCCAGCAGCTTGGCCGCACGGGGGGCATACAATGAGCAGTTCTTC
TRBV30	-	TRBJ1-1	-	CAWDRTADTEAFF	TGTGCCTGGGATAGGACAGCGGACACTGAAGCTTTCTTT
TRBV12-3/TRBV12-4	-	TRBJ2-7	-	CASSDRRQIEQYF	TGTGCCAGCAGTGACCGGCGACAGATTGAGCAGTACTTC
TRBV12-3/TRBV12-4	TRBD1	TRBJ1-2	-	CASSDTDRGVYTF	TGTGCCAGCAGTGATACCGACAGGGGAGTCTACACCTTC
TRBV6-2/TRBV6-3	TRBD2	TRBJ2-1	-	CASSYLSGSYNEQFF	TGTGCCAGCAGTTACCTGAGCGGGAGTTACAATGAGCAGTTCTTC
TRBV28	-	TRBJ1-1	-	CASTPAGTPGRLGTEAFF	TGTGCCAGCACCCCAGCCGGGACACCCGGGAGGTTGGGCACTGAAGCTTTCTTT
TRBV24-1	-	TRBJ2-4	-	CATSESGSGNIQYF	TGTGCCACCAGTGAATCAGGGTCTGGAAACATTCAGTACTTC
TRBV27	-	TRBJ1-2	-	CASSDNNYGYTF	TGTGCCAGCAGTGACAATAACTATGGCTACACCTTC
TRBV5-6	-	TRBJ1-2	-	CASSLGRGYGYTF	TGTGCCAGCAGCTTGGGCAGAGGATACGGCTACACCTTC
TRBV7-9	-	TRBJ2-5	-	CASRPSYQETQYF	TGTGCCAGTCGTCCCTCGTACCAAGAGACCCAGTACTTC
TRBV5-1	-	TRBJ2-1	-	CASSLDPTSQQFF	TGCGCCAGCAGCTTGGATCCTACTAGCCAACAGTTCTTC
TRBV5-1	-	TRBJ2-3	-	CASSSAGRGAERTDTQYF	TGCGCCAGCAGCTCGGCGGGGCGAGGGGCCGAACGCACAGATACGCAGTATTTT
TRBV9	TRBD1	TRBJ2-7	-	CASSAWDRDEQYF	TGTGCCAGCAGCGCCTGGGACAGGGACGAGCAGTACTTC
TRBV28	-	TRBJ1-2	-	CASSLYGGYGYTF	TGTGCCAGCAGTTTGTACGGTGGCTATGGCTACACCTTC
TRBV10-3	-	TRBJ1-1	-	CATREGGNTEAFF	TGTGCCACTCGGGAGGGAGGGAACACTGAAGCTTTCTTT
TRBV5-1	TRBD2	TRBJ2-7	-	CASSSPRNKTTSGNPYEQYF	TGCGCCAGCAGCTCGCCAAGAAACAAAACCACTAGCGGGAATCCCTACGAGCAGTACTTC
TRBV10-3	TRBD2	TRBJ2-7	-	CAISTTSSPHEQYF	TGTGCCATCAGCACGACTAGCAGTCCCCACGAGCAGTACTTC
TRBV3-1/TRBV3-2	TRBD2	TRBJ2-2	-	CASSQDPSGATGELFF	TGTGCCAGCAGCCAAGACCCCAGCGGGGCCACCGGGGAGCTGTTTTTT
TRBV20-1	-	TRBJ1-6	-	CSASGVPASPLHF	TGCAGTGCTAGTGGCGTGCCGGCATCACCCCTCCACTTT
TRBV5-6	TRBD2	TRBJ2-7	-	CASSRGGTYEQYF	TGTGCCAGCAGCCGCGGGGGGACCTACGAGCAGTACTTC
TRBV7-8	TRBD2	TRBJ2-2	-	CASSLARSSGHTGELFF	TGTGCCAGCAGCTTAGCGCGGTCTAGCGGCCACACTGGGGAGCTGTTTTTT
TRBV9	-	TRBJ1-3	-	CASSVAVPGNTIYF	TGTGCCAGCAGCGTAGCGGTTCCTGGAAACACCATATATTTT
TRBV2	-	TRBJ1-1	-	CASSLQGSEAFF	TGTGCCAGCAGCCTACAGGGATCTGAAGCTTTCTTT
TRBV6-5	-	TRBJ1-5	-	CASGAAGHSNQPQHF	TGTGCCAGCGGGGCGGCGGGCCATAGCAATCAGCCCCAGCATTTT
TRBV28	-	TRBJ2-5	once	CASSLAEPARETQYF	TGTGCCAGCAGTTTGGCGGAGCCGGCCCGGGAGACCCAGTACTTC
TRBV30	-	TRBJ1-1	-	CAWKDPERSEAFF	TGTGCCTGGAAAGATCCGGAACGGAGTGAAGCTTTCTTT
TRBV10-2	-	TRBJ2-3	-	CASREGYTQYF	TGCGCCAGCCGCGAAGGGTATACGCAGTATTTT
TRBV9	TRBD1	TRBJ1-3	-	CASSVGLQGGLSSGNTIYF	TGTGCCAGCAGCGTAGGCCTTCAGGGGGGCTTGAGCTCTGGAAACACCATATATTTT
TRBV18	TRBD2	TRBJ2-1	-	CASSPRGAGGNEQFF	TGTGCCAGCTCACCCCGGGGAGCGGGAGGGAATGAGCAGTTCTTC
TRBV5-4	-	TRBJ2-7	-	CASSLTLGEQYF	TGTGCCAGCAGCTTGACGCTGGGCGAGCAGTACTTC
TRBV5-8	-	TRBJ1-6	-	CASRRRGRGVNSPLHF	TGTGCCAGCAGACGCCGAGGAAGAGGGGTTAATTCACCCCTCCACTTT
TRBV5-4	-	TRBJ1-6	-	CASSPDGQINSPLHF	TGTGCCAGCAGTCCCGACGGACAGATAAATTCACCCCTCCACTTT
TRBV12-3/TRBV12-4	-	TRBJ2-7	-	CASSLRTAYEQYF	TGTGCCAGCAGTTTAAGGACCGCCTACGAGCAGTACTTC
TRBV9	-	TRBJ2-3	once	CASSVGPDTQYF	TGTGCCAGCAGCGTAGGCCCAGATACGCAGTATTTT
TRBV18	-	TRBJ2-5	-	CASSPGTADETQYF	TGTGCCAGCTCACCGGGGACTGCCGACGAGACCCAGTACTTC
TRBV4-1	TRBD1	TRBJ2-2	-	CASSPRQGANTGELFF	TGCGCCAGCAGCCCCAGACAGGGGGCGAACACCGGGGAGCTGTTTTTT
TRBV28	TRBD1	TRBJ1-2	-	CASSSSTSYRGPGYTF	TGTGCCAGCAGTTCATCCACCTCCTACAGGGGTCCTGGCTACACCTTC
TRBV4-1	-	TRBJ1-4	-	CASSLPGAGNEKLFF	TGCGCCAGCAGCCTGCCTGGGGCTGGTAATGAAAAACTGTTTTTT
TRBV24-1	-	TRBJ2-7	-	CATSDPNGAEQYF	TGTGCCACCAGTGACCCGAATGGGGCCGAGCAGTACTTC
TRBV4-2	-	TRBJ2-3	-	CASSQAGLASTDTQYF	TGTGCCAGCAGCCAAGCCGGCCTAGCGAGCACAGATACGCAGTATTTT
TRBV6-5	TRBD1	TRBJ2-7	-	CASSYVWTGGYEQYF	TGTGCCAGCAGTTACGTCTGGACAGGAGGCTACGAGCAGTACTTC
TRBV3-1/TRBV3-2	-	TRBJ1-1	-	CASSQESRSEAFF	TGTGCCAGCAGCCAAGAATCTAGGTCTGAAGCTTTCTTT
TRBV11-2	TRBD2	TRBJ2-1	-	CASSISLAGEQFF	TGTGCCAGCAGCATTTCACTAGCGGGTGAGCAGTTCTTC
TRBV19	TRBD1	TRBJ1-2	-	CASSRDRLNYGYTF	TGTGCCAGTAGTAGGGACAGGCTTAACTATGGCTACACCTTC
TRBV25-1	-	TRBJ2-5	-	CASSEPGEGTQYF	TGTGCCAGCAGTGAGCCTGGTGAAGGGACCCAGTACTTC
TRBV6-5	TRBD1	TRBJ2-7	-	CASSLPGQGLTEQYF	TGTGCCAGCAGCCTACCGGGACAGGGGCTTACCGAGCAGTACTTC
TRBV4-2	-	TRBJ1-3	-	CASSQERTNSGNTIYF	TGTGCCAGCAGCCAAGAAAGGACAAACTCTGGAAACACCATATATTTT
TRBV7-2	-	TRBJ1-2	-	CASSLWGRNYGYTF	TGTGCCAGCAGCTTGTGGGGTAGAAACTATGGCTACACCTTC
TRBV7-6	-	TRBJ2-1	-	CASSLGSGPYNEQFF	TGTGCCAGCAGCTTAGGTAGCGGTCCTTACAATGAGCAGTTCTTC
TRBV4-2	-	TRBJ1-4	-	CASSQVGQRDEKLFF	TGTGCCAGCAGCCAAGTCGGGCAGAGGGATGAAAAACTGTTTTTT
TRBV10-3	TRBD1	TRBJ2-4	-	CAISEAGGKNIQYF	TGTGCCATCAGTGAAGCAGGGGGTAAAAACATTCAGTACTTC